The subject of this entry is one T cell receptor beta chain. No antigen is known for it. Sequenced material consisted of expressed TCRB transcripts (all of the isolated RNA was reverse transcribed). Assay: immunoSEQ multiplex PCR; the TCRdb copy retains only in-frame clones and omits some. The profile shows under 300,000 clones, 25% to 35% of them singletons. Cell sorting via CD45RO/CCR7/CD25/CD127/CD95/CD27 was performed to obtain CD4+ naive, central memory, regulatory and stem cell-like memory cells. This sample was taken from a study of beta chain features in type 1 diabetes. Overall study results and limits: Cells expressing TCR highly could be over-represented by cDNA sequencing. The VDJ junctions of type 1 diabetes patients carried fewer insertions and more deletions. A greater similarity of naive, central memory and Treg TCRB repertoires was seen among patients than among healthy donors.

CDR1 is SNHLY, CDR2 FYNNEI, per germline. The CDR3 has 13 residues. The trim removed 5 bases at V and 5 bases at J, leaving 4 bases unmatched. The TCR originated in a man under 40 in good health. This chain joins TRBV2 and TRBJ2-5; 8 bases match TRBD1. The sequenced sample consisted of central memory CD4+ T cells from blood. CDR3 nucleotide sequence: TGTGCCAGCAGTCGGGACAGGTCGGAGACCCAGTACTTC. Translation gives CASSRDRSETQYF.